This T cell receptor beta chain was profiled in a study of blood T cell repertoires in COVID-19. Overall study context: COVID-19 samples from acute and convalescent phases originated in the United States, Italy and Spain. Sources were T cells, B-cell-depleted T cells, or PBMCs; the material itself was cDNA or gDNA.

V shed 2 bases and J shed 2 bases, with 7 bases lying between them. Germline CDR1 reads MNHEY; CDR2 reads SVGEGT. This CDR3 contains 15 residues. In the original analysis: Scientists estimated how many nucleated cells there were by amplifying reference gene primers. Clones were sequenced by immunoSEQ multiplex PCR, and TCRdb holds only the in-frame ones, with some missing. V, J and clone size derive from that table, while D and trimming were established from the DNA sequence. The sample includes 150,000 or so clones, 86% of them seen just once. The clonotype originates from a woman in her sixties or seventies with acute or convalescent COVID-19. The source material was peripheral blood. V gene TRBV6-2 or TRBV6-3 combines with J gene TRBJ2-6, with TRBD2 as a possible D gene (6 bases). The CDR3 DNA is TGTGCCAGCAGTTACGGAGGGGCTGGGGCCAACGTCCTGACTTTC. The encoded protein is CASSYGGAGANVLTF.